Sequencing of this TCR beta chain was carried out in a study of blood T cell repertoires in COVID-19. Germline loops: CDR1 LNHDA, CDR2 SQIVND (reference sequence). With 6 bases removed from V and 0 bases from J, the gap between germline ends came to 5 bases. The CDR3 is 13 amino acids. The repertoire was sequenced with immunoSEQ multiplex PCR; TCRdb's copy has only in-frame clones and lacks some. The sample shows about 33,000 clones, more than 70% of them seen only once. The receptor was derived from a human donor in a cohort sampled during active COVID-19. Sequenced: peripheral blood. The chain carries TRBV19 and TRBJ2-2, with unresolved D. CDR3 residues: CASSRSNTGELFF. DNA for the CDR3: TGTGCCAGTAGCCGTTCGAACACCGGGGAGCTGTTTTTT. The full variable domain, rest sourced from reference TRBV19 and TRBJ2-2, is DGGITQSPKYLFRKEGQNVTLSCEQNLNHDAMYWYRQDPGQGLRLIYYSQIVNDFQKGDIAEGYSVSREKKESFPLTVTSAQKNPTAFYLCASSRSNTGELFFGEGSRLTVL.